This paragraph covers one T cell receptor beta chain sequence. The antigen remains undetermined. At one of its ends the junction is not consistent with the germline gene, which may arise from a read error. No cell sorting was done before RNA was extracted from the tissue. Between August and November 2014, newly diagnosed, chemotherapy-naive lung cancer patients underwent thoracic surgery in China. The CDR3 covers 15 residues. The germline V gene encodes CDR1 SGHAT and CDR2 FQNNGV. The library came from three nested PCR rounds adapted from ARM-PCR protocols. TCRdb re-called the multiplex PCR reads with MiXCR, one entry per CDR3 protein. The sample shows 120,000 to 150,000 distinct CDR3 sequences, approximately 72% of them seen only once. This sample stems from a study of tumor and adjacent non-tumor tissue in lung cancer. Findings and limits, study-wide: Top 100 clones took a larger repertoire share in normal lung.

This chain links TRBV11-2 with TRBJ2-1, with D hard to call. The sequenced sample was lung tumor tissue. This sequence originates from a man between 60 and 70 years old with small cell lung cancer. DNA for the CDR3: TGTGCCAGCAGCTCGGGCCCGCCCTCCTACAGTGAGCAGTTCTTC. Protein sequence: CASSSGPPSYSEQFF.